This TCR beta chain stems from a study of CD4 and CD8 cells across lung adenocarcinoma regions. Looked up from germline, CDR1 is MNHEY and CDR2 is SMNVEV (reference sequence). The V segment lost 2 bases and the J segment 7 bases; nucleotides outside the gene matches: 9. The CDR3 sequence is 15 residues long. TCRdb ran MiXCR on the PCR reads and lists one entry per CDR3 protein. The table shows 5,000 to 7,000 distinct CDR3 sequences, with 51% occurring only once. This clonotype was sampled from a female donor with lung adenocarcinoma. The CD4 and CD8 labels of this study may be unreliable. The V gene is TRBV27, the J gene TRBJ2-5; 8 positions agree with TRBD2. The sample comprised CD4+ T cells from the center of a lung tumor. CDR3 sequence: CASSLGPGRAGTQYF. CDR3 nucleotide sequence: TGTGCCAGCAGTTTAGGACCCGGGAGGGCAGGGACCCAGTACTTC.